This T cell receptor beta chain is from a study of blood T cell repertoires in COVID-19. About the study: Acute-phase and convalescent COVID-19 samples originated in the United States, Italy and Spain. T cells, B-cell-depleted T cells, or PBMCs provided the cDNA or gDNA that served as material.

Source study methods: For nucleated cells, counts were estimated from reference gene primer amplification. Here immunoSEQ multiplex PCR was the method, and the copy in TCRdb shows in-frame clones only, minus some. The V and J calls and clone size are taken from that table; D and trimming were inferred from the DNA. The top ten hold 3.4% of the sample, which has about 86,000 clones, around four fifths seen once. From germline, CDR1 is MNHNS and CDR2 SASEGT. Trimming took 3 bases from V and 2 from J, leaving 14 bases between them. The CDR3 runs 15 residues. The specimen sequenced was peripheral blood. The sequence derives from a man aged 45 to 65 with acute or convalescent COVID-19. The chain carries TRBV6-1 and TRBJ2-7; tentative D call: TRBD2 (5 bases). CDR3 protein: CASSERREGAYEQYF. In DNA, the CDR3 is TGTGCCAGCAGTGAGCGGAGAGAGGGAGCCTACGAGCAGTACTTC.